The clone carrying this T cell receptor (beta chain) was recorded once. This entry is derived from a study of blood T cell repertoires in COVID-19. J gave up 4 bases and V 7 bases, and 10 bases lay outside the gene matches. The CDR3 totals 14 residues. In germline, CDR1 is SQVTM, CDR2 ANQGSEA. Produced via immunoSEQ multiplex PCR; TCRdb's table is partial and in-frame only. Of around 300,000 clones listed, 75% to 95% are singletons. The receptor's source is a young woman who had recovered from COVID-19. V usage is TRBV29-1 and J usage is TRBJ2-5, with 9 bases aligning to TRBD2. Sequenced input: PBMCs or T cells enriched from blood (not recorded which). CDR3 sequence reads: CSAVPGGGGETQYF. The CDR3 DNA sequence: TGCAGCGCCGTACCGGGCGGGGGGGGAGAGACCCAGTACTTC.